This TCR beta chain was recovered during a study of T-cell reconstitution after alpha-beta-depleted transplantation in children (dated by TCRdb to 2016 to 2017). Regarding the complete study: Using TCR repertoire profiling, the study followed T-cell immune reconstitution in a quantitative way in children after TCRalphabeta/CD19-depleted allogeneic hematopoietic cell transplantation. Overall study outcomes, separate from this receptor: Over the following months the frequencies of hyperexpanded clones went down, and after one year T-cell counts and TCRbeta diversity were mostly credited to newly produced T cells. In some patients, high TCRbeta diversity at day 60 was attributed to recipient T cells and intrathymic progenitors that had survived conditioning. The apparently early recovery of alphabetaT-cell counts about two months after transplant reportedly depended on only several hundred rapidly expanded clones that came from non-depleted graft cells.

The V end loses 3 bases and the J end loses 1 base, and a stretch of 10 bases separates them. The CDR3 runs 14 residues from the cysteine to the phenylalanine. Only the CDR3 portion is preserved as DNA: 42 bases, with reading frame beginning at the first base. The method was PCR. The instrument given in TCRdb is Illumina HiSeq 2500. To normalize quantification of the TCRbeta repertoire, the TCR libraries were built with molecular barcoding that relied on unique molecular identifiers. TCRdb handled the public reads itself, with Q25 trimming in fastp and clone calling in MiXCR, and kept productive beta chains. Rows are combined by CDR3 protein, so each entry shows the most common genes and DNA. Across this sample there are hundreds of thousands of distinct CDR3 sequences, with 10% to 15% seen only once. Jointly, the top ten make up around 2% of the sample. In light of the paper, this sample's treatment or condition label describes: allogeneic hematopoietic cell transplantation with graft depleted of TCRalphabeta T cells and CD19 B cells. Transplant recipients were children who received TCRalphabeta/CD19-depleted allogeneic hematopoietic cell grafts.

The sample holds a few counts of this clonotype. This clone's antigen is unknown. The input lacks base qualities; no much larger clone sits a single base away. The rearranged chain carries TRBV12-3 or TRBV12-4 and TRBJ2-7, with no confident D gene call. The sequence came from a male patient under 18 who had a stem cell transplant for acute myeloid leukemia, so the T cells may come from the graft donor. The sequenced sample was PBMCs, mostly from graft donor cells, obtained 360 days after TCRalphabeta/CD19-depleted stem cell transplant. The nucleotides read TGTGCCAGCAGTTTGTTTCCGAAATCCTACGAGCAGTACTTC. Translated, it gives CASSLFPKSYEQYF.